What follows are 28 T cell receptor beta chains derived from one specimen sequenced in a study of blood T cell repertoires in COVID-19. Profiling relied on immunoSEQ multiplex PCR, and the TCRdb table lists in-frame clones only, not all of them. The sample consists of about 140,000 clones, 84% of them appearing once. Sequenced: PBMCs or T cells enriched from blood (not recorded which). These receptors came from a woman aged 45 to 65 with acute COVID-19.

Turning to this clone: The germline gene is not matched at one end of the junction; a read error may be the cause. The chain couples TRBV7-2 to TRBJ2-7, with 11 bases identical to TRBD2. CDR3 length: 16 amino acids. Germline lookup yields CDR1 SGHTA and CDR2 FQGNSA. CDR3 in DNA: TGTGCCAGCAGGTTAGACGGACTAGCGGGTGCCTACGAGCAGTACTTC. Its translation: CASRLDGLAGAYEQYF. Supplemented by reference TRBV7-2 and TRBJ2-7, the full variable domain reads GAGVSQSPSNKVTEKGKDVELRCDPISGHTALYWYRQSLGQGLEFLIYFQGNSAPDKSGLPSDRFSAERTGGSVSTLTIQRTQQEDSAVYLCASRLDGLAGAYEQYFGPGTRLTVT.

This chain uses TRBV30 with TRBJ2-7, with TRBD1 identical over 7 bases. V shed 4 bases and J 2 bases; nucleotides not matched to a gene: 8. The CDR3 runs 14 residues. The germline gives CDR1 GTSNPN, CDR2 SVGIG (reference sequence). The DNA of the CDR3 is TGTGCCTGGAAACGGGACAGCTTAGCCTACGAGCAGTACTTC. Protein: CAWKRDSLAYEQYF.

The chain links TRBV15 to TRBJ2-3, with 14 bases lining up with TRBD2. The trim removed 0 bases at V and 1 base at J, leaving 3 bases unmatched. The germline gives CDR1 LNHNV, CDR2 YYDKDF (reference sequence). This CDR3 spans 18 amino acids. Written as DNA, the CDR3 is TGTGCCACCAGCAGAGATTGGGGACTAGCGGGAGGCACAGATACGCAGTATTTT. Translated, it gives CATSRDWGLAGGTDTQYF.

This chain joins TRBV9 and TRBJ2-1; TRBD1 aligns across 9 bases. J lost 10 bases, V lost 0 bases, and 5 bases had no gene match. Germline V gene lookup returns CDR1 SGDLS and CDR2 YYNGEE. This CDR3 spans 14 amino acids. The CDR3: CASSVGDRVREQFF. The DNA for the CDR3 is TGTGCCAGCAGCGTAGGGGACAGGGTTCGGGAGCAGTTCTTC.

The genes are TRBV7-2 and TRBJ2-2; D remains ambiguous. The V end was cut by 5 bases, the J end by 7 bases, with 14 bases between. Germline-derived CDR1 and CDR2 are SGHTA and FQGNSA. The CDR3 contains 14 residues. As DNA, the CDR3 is TGTGCCAGCAGCCAAACCTATCTAGGCGGGGAGCTGTTTTTT. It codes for CASSQTYLGGELFF.

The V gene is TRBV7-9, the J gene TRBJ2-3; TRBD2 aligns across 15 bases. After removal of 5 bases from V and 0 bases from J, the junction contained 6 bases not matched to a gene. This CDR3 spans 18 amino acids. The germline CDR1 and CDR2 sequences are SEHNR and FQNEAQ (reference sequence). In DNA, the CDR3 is TGTGCCAGCAGCCCCGGGACTAGCGGGAGGTGGAGCACAGATACGCAGTATTTT. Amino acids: CASSPGTSGRWSTDTQYF.

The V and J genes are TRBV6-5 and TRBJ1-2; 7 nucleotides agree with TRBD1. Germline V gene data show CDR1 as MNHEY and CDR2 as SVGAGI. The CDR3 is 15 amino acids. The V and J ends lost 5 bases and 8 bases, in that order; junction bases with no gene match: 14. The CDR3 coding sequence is TGTGCCAGCAGTACTCTGGACAGGAGCTCTTTGGGCTACACCTTC. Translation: CASSTLDRSSLGYTF.

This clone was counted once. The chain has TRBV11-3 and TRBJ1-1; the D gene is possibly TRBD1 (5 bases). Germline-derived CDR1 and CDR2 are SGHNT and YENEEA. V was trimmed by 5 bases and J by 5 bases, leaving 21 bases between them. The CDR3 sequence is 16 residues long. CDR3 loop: CASSPLWAGRRTEAFF. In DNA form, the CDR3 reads TGTGCCAGCAGCCCCCTTTGGGCAGGGAGGAGAACTGAAGCTTTCTTT. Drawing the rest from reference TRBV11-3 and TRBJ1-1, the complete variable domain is EAGVVQSPRYKIIEKKQPVAFWCNPISGHNTLYWYLQNLGQGPELLIRYENEEAVDDSQLPKDRFSAERLKGVDSTLKIQPAELGDSAVYLCASSPLWAGRRTEAFFGQGTRLTVV.

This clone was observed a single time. In DNA form, the CDR3 reads TGTGCCAGCAGCTCCGGAGAGACCCAGTACTTC. It specifies CASSSGETQYF. The J gene is TRBJ2-5, the V gene TRBV5-6, with D unresolved. The CDR3 is 11 residues long. Trimming removed 3 bases at V and 4 bases at J, with 4 bases between. The germline V gene has CDR1 SGHDT and CDR2 YYEEEE.

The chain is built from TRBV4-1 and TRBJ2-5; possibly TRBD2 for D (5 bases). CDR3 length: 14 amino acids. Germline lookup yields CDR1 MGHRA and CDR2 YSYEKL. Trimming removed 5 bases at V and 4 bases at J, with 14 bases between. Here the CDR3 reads CASSGSAGLETQYF. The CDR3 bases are TGCGCCAGCAGCGGAAGTGCGGGTCTAGAGACCCAGTACTTC.

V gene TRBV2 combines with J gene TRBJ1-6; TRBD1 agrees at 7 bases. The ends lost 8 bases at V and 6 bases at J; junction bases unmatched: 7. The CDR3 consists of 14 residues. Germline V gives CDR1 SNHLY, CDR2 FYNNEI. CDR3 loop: CASRETGFNSPLHF. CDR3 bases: TGTGCCAGCCGAGAGACAGGGTTTAATTCACCCCTCCACTTT.

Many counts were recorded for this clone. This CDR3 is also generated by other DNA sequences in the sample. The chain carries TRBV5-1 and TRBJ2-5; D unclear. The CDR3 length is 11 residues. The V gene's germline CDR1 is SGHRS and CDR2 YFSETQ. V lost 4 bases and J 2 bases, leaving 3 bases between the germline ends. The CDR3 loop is CASSLQETQYF. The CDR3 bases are TGCGCCAGCAGCCTTCAAGAGACCCAGTACTTC.

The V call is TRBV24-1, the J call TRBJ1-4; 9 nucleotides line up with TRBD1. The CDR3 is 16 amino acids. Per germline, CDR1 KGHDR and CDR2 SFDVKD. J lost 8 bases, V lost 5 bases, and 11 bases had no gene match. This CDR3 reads CATSGNTGGVGEKLFF. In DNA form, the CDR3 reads TGTGCCACCAGTGGTAATACAGGGGGCGTGGGCGAAAAACTGTTTTTT.

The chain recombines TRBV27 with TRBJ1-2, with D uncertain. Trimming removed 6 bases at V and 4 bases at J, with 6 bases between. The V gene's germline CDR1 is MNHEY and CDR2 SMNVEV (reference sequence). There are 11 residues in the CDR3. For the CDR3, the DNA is TGTGCCAGCAGCCCGGGCTATGGCTACACCTTC. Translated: CASSPGYGYTF.

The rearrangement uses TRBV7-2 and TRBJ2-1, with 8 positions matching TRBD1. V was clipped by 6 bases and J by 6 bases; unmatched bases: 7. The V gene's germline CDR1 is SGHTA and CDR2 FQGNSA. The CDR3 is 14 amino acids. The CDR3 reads CASRAGQEANEQFF. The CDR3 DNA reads TGTGCCAGCAGGGCGGGACAGGAGGCCAATGAGCAGTTCTTC.

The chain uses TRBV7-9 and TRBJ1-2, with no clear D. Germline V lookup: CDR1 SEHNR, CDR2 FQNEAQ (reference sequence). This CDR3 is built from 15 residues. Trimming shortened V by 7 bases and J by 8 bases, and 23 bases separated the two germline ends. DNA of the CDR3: TGTGCCAGCACCCTTGGCCTCTACTCTGACGGGGGCTACACCTTC. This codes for CASTLGLYSDGGYTF.

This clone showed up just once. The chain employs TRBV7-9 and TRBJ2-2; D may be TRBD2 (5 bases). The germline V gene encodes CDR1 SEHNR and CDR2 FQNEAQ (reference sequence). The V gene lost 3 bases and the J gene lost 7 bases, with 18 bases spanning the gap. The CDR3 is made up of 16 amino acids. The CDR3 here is CASSLAGIPEVGELFF. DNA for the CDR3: TGTGCCAGCAGCTTGGCCGGGATCCCCGAGGTCGGGGAGCTGTTTTTT.

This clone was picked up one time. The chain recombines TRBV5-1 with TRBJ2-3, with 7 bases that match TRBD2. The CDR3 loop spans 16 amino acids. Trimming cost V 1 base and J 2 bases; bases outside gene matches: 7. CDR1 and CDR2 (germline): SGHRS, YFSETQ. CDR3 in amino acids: CASSLLGGSVTDTQYF. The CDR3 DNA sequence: TGCGCCAGCAGCTTGTTAGGCGGGAGTGTCACAGATACGCAGTATTTT.

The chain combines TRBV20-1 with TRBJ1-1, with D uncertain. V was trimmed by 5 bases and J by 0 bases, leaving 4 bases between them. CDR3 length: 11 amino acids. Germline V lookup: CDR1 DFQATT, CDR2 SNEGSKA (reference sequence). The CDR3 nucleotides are TGCAGTGCTCTAATGAACACTGAAGCTTTCTTT. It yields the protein CSALMNTEAFF.

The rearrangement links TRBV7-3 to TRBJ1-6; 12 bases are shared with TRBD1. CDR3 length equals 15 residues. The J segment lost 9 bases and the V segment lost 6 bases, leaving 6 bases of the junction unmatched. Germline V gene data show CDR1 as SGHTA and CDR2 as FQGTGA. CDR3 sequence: CASSETGQGASPLHF. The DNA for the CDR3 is TGTGCCAGCAGTGAAACGGGACAGGGGGCTTCACCCCTCCACTTT.

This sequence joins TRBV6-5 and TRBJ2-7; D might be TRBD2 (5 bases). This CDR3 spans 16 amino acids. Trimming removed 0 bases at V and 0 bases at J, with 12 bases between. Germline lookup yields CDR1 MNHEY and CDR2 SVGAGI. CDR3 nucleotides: TGTGCCAGCAGTTACTCGGGAGCTCCGAGCTCCTACGAGCAGTACTTC. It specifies CASSYSGAPSSYEQYF.

For the CDR3, the DNA is TGTGCCAGCACCAGCGGGAGTGAGACCCAGTACTTC. It yields the protein CASTSGSETQYF. The chain carries TRBV28 and TRBJ2-5; 8 nucleotides match TRBD2. CDR3 length: 12 residues. Germline assignment: CDR1 MDHEN and CDR2 SYDVKM. J gave up 5 bases and V 7 bases, and 3 bases lay outside the gene matches.

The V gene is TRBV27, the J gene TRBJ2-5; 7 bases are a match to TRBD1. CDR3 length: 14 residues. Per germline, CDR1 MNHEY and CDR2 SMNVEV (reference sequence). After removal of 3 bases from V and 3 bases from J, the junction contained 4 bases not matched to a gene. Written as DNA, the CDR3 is TGTGCCAGCAGTTTGACCGGGACAGAAGAGACCCAGTACTTC. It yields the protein CASSLTGTEETQYF.

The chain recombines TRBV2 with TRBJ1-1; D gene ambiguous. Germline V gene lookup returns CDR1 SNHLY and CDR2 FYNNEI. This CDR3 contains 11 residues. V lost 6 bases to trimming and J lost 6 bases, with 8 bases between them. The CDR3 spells CASREFAEAFF. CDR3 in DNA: TGTGCCAGCAGAGAATTCGCTGAAGCTTTCTTT. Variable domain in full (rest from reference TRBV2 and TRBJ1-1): EPEVTQTPSHQVTQMGQEVILRCVPISNHLYFYWYRQILGQKVEFLVSFYNNEISEKSEIFDDQFSVERPDGSNFTLKIRSTKLEDSAMYFCASREFAEAFFGQGTRLTVV.

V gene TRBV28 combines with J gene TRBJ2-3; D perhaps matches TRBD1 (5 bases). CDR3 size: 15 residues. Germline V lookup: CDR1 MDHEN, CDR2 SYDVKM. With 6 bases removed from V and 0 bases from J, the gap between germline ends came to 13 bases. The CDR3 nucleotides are TGTGCCAGCAGCACTCCCCAGGGAAGCACAGATACGCAGTATTTT. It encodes CASSTPQGSTDTQYF.

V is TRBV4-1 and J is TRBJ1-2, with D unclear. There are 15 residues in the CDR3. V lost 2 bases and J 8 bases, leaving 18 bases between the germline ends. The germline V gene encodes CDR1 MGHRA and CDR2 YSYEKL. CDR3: CASSQPTGFLEGYTF. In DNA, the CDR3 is TGCGCCAGCAGCCAACCGACGGGGTTTTTAGAAGGCTACACCTTC.

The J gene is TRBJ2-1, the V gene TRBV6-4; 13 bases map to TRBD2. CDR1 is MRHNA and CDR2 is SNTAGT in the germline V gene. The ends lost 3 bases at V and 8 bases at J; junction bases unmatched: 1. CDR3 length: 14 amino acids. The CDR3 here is CASSELAGGDEQFF. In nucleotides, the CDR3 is TGTGCCAGCAGTGAACTAGCGGGGGGGGATGAGCAGTTCTTC.

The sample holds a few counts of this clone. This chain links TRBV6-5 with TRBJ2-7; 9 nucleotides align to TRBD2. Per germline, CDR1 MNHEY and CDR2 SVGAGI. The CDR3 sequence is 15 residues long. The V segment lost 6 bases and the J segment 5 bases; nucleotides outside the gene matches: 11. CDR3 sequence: CASRQRGTSTNEQYF. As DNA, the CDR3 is TGTGCCAGCAGACAACGAGGGACTAGCACGAACGAGCAGTACTTC.